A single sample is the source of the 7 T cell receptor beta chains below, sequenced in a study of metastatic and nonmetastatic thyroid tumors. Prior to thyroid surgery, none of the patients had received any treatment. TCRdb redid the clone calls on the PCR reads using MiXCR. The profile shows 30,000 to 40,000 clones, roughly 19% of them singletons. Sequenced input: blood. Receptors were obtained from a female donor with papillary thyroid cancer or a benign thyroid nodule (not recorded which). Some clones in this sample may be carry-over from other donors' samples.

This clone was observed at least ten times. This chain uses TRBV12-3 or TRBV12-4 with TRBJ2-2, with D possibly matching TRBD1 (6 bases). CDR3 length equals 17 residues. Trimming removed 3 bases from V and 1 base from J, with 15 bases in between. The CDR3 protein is CASSFYRVVRNTGELFF. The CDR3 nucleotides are TGTGCCAGCAGTTTCTACAGGGTGGTCCGGAACACCGGGGAGCTGTTTTTT.

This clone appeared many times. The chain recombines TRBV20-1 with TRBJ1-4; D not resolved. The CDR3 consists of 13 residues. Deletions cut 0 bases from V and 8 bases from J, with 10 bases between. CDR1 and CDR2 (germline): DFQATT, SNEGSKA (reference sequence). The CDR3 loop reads CSAREEGHEKLFF. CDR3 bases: TGCAGTGCTAGAGAGGAAGGTCACGAAAAACTGTTTTTT.

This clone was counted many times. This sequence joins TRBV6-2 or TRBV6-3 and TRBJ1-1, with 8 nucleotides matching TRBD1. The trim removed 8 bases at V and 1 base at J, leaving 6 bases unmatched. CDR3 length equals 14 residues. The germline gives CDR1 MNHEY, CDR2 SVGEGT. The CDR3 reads CASREQGENTEAFF. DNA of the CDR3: TGTGCCAGCCGAGAACAGGGGGAGAACACTGAAGCTTTCTTT.

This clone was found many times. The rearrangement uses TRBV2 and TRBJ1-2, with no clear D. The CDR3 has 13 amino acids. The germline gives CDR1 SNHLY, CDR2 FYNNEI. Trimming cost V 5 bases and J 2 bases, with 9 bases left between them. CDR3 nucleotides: TGTGCCAGCAGTCCCGGGCCCAACTATGGCTACACCTTC. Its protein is CASSPGPNYGYTF.

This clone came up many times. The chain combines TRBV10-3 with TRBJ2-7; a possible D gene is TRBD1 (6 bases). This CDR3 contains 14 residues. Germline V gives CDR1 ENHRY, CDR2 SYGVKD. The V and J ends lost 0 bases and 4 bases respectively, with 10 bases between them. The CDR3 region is CAISESTGEYEQYF. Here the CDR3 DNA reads TGTGCCATCAGTGAGTCGACAGGAGAGTACGAGCAGTACTTC.

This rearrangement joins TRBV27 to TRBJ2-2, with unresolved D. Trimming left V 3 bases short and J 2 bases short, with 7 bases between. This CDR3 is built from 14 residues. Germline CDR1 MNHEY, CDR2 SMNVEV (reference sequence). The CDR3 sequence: CASSFQENTGELFF. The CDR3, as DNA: TGTGCCAGCAGTTTTCAAGAAAACACCGGGGAGCTGTTTTTT.

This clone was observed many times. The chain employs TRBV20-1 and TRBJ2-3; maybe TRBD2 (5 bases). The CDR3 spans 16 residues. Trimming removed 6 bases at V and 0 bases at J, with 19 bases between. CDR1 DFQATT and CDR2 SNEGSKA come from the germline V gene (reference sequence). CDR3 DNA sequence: TGCAGTGCCCCCCCCCCGGGATCCTCTAGCACAGATACGCAGTATTTT. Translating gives CSAPPPGSSSTDTQYF.